At least ten counts were recorded for the clone carrying this T cell receptor (beta chain). As yet, its antigen is unknown. The read ends 3 residues shy of where the CDR3 ends; the end is completed using the germline J gene. CDR3 size: 15 residues. V dropped 1 base and J dropped 5; count of bases not matched to a gene: 6. The germline V gene has CDR1 LNHDA and CDR2 SQIVND (reference sequence). Method: immunoSEQ multiplex PCR; TCRdb's copy keeps in-frame clones and lacks some. The sample offers tens of thousands of clones and no singletons, the top ten holding less than 3.5%. These data originate in a study of T cell clonality in common variable immunodeficiency. The study, taken as a whole, reports: TCRbeta clonality was increased in CVID versus healthy controls. Shared TCRbeta clones were fewer between CVID subjects than controls. CVID patient heterogeneity limited repertoire-clinical complication correlations. Reportedly, TCR beta sequences from common variable immunodeficiency showed fewer deletions and N-nucleotide insertions.

The source material was peripheral blood mononuclear cells. The J gene is TRBJ2-5, the V gene TRBV19; 8 bases fit TRBD1. The origin of this receptor is a person aged 18 to 75 in good health. The CDR3 spells CASSIAHRGMETQYF. The DNA read from the CDR3 is TGTGCCAGTAGTATAGCCCACAGGGGGATGGAGACC.